This T cell receptor beta chain was captured by sequencing in a study of blood T cell repertoires in COVID-19 (TCRdb year 2020). Study-level background: Collaborator samples came from the United States, Italy and Spain and covered acute and convalescent phases of COVID-19. Nearly every sample came with metadata listing a de-identified subject ID, COVID-19 status, age in years and sex. Where available, HLA class I and class II types were obtained from metadata supplied by the sample provider rather than from assay-based typing. Samples were obtained from the ongoing ImmuneRACE study (first 160 participants) and from over 1,000 subjects provided by 6 global collaborators. The repertoires were released in a freely available public database meant as a resource for research on the immune response to SARS-CoV-2. Deeply sampled blood TCRbeta repertoires from subjects exposed to, actively infected with, or recovered from COVID-19 were included in the dataset. The material from the prospective study consisted of cDNA or gDNA derived from T cells, B-cell-depleted T cells, or PBMCs. Beyond this particular receptor, the publication reports: How much clinical and demographic metadata was included differed by source and by participant, and the metadata was provided uncurated.

Turning to this clone: Its antigen target is currently unknown. Base qualities are not recorded, but no much larger clone differs from it by a single base.

The immunoSEQ Assay, a bias-controlled multiplex PCR, was used to amplify TCRbeta CDR3 regions from genomic DNA. As for the authors' bioinformatics: The number of nucleated cells in each sample was estimated by amplification of reference gene primers within the assay. To quantify the absolute abundance of each unique TCRbeta CDR3 rearrangement, sequence reads were collapsed and filtered. For each sample, productive Simpson clonality was calculated as the square root of Simpson's diversity index over productive rearrangements. The immuneACCESS repertoire file appears here via TCRdb, limited to in-frame rearrangements. These files lack a portion of the clones; in checked studies, under half of the deficit traces to unresolved V genes, and the cause of the others is not known. The V and J calls and clone size come from that table; D and trimming were worked out from the DNA. The sample table holds 450,000 to 500,000 clones, of which 70% to 90% were seen once. The ten largest clonotypes hold approximately 2.9% of the sample.

Each collaborating institution followed its own protocols to collect whole blood in K2EDTA tubes. For TCRbeta analysis, collaborators shipped samples in one of three forms: frozen whole blood, isolated PBMCs, or DNA extracted from either of those sample types. The sample was peripheral blood. The sequence was collected from a human donor in a cohort sampled during active COVID-19.

The CDR3 region: CASSESRVSRGTDTQYF. Read as DNA, the sequence is TGTGCCAGCAGTGAATCGAGGGTTTCCCGAGGAACAGATACGCAGTATTTT. The chain is encoded by TRBV25-1 joined to TRBJ2-3; tentative D gene TRBD2, with 5 bases matching. According to the germline V gene, CDR1 reads MGHDK and CDR2 reads SYGVNS. The CDR3 holds 17 amino acids from the cysteine to the phenylalanine. The entry retains the CDR3 DNA only, 51 bases that are in frame from base 1. The germline ends are 17 bases apart after V is trimmed by 1 base and J by 3 bases.